What follows describes a single TCR beta chain. Libraries were prepared by immunoSEQ multiplex PCR; TCRdb keeps only in-frame clonotypes and omits some of them. The sample lists 15,000 to 20,000 clones, 80% occurring once. This entry belongs to a study of tumour-infiltrating T cells in Burkitt lymphoma. Study background: Repertoire clonality predicted overall and progression-free survival.

Germline V lookup: CDR1 SGHTA, CDR2 FQGNSA. The CDR3 is 15 amino acids. Trimming left V 1 base short and J 3 bases short, with 12 bases between. The chain has TRBV7-2 and TRBJ1-2; TRBD1 might be the D (6 bases). The sequence was collected from a human donor with diffuse large B-cell lymphoma. Sequencing used tumor tissue. The CDR3 DNA is TGTGCCAGCAGCTTAGAGGGGGGGCGCGACTATGGCTACACCTTC. Its translation is CASSLEGGRDYGYTF.